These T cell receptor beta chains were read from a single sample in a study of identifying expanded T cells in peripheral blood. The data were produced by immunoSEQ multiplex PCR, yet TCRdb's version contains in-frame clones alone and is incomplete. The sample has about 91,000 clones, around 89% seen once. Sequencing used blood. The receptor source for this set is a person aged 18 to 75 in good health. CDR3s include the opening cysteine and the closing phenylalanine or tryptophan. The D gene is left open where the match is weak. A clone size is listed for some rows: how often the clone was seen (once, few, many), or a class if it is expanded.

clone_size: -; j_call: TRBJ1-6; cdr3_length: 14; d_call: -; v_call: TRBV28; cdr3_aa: CASSLTGANSPLHF; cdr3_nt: TGTGCCAGCAGTTTAACGGGGGCGAATTCACCCCTCCACTTT
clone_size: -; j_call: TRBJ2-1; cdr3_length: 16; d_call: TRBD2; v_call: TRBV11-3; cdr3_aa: CASSPQRGSSYNEQFF; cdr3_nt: TGTGCCAGCAGCCCCCAGCGGGGTAGCTCCTACAATGAGCAGTTCTTC
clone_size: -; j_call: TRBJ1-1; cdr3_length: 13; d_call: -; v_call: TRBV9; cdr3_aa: CASSVAMDTEAFF; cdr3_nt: TGTGCCAGCAGCGTAGCGATGGATACTGAAGCTTTCTTT
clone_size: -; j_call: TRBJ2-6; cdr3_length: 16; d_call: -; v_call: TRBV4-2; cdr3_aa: CASSQDMSSGANVLTF; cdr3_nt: TGTGCCAGCAGCCAAGATATGAGCTCTGGGGCCAACGTCCTGACTTTC
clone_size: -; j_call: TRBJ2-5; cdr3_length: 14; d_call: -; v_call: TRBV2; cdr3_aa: CASSDRSTQETQYF; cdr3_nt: TGTGCCAGCAGTGATAGGAGTACTCAAGAGACCCAGTACTTC
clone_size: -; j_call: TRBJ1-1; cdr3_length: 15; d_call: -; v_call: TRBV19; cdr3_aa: CASSIGSGLNTEAFF; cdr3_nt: TGTGCCAGTAGTATTGGGAGCGGACTGAACACTGAAGCTTTCTTT
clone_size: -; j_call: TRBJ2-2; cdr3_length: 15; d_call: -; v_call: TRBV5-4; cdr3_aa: CASSLAAAESGELFF; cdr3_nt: TGTGCCAGCAGCTTGGCAGCAGCCGAATCCGGGGAGCTGTTTTTT
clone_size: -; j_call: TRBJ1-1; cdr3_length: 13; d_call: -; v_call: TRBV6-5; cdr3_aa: CASSPPANTEAFF; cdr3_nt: TGTGCCAGCAGCCCGCCGGCGAACACTGAAGCTTTCTTT
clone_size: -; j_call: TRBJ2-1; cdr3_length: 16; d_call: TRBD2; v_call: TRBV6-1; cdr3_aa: CASSEDWASGDNEQFF; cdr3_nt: TGTGCCAGCAGTGAAGACTGGGCTAGCGGAGACAATGAGCAGTTCTTC
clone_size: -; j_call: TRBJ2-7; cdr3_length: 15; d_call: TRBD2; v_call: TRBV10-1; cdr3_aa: CASSEGSGGGYEQYF; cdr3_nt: TGCGCCAGCAGTGAGGGGAGCGGGGGGGGCTACGAGCAGTACTTC
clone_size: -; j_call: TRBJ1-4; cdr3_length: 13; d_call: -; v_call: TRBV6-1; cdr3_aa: CASNRSKNEKLFF; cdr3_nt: TGTGCCAGCAACAGGTCCAAGAATGAAAAACTGTTTTTT
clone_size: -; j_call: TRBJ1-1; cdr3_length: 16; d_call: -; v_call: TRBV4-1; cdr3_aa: CASSQDVPEGYTEAFF; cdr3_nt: TGCGCCAGCAGCCAAGATGTGCCTGAGGGGTACACTGAAGCTTTCTTT
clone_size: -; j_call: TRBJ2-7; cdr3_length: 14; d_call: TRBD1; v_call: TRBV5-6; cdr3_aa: CASSYGTGDYEQYF; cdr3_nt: TGTGCCAGCAGCTACGGGACAGGGGACTACGAGCAGTACTTC
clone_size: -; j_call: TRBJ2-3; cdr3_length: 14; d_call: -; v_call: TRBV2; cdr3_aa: CASSVPGSTDTQYF; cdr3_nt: TGTGCCAGCAGTGTCCCCGGTAGCACAGATACGCAGTATTTT
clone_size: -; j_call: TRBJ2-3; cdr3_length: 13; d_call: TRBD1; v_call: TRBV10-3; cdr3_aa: CAINRGRTDTQYF; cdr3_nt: TGTGCCATCAACAGGGGGAGAACAGATACGCAGTATTTT
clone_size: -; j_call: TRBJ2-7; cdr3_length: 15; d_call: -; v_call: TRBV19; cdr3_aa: CASSAPGRGSYEQYF; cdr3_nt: TGTGCCAGTAGTGCGCCGGGACGAGGCTCCTACGAGCAGTACTTC
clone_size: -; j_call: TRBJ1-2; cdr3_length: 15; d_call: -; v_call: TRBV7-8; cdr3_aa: CASSLEGRRGYGYTF; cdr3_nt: TGTGCCAGCAGCTTAGAGGGGCGGAGGGGCTATGGCTACACCTTC
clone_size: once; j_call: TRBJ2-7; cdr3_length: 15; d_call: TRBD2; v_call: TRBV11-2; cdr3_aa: CASSLEGLATSEQYF; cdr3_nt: TGTGCCAGCAGCTTAGAGGGACTAGCGACGAGCGAGCAGTACTTC
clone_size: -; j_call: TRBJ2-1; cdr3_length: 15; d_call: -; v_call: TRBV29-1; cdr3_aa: CSAPMAGSSYNEQFF; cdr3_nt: TGCAGCGCGCCGATGGCAGGGAGCTCCTACAATGAGCAGTTCTTC
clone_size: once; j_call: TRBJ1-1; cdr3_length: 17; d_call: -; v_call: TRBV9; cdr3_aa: CASSVRSTAGADTEAFF; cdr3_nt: TGTGCCAGCAGCGTAAGGTCCACGGCAGGGGCTGACACTGAAGCTTTCTTT
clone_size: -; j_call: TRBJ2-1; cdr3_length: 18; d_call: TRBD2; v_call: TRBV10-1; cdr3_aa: CASSGSSGWLSSYNEQFF; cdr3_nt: TGCGCCAGCAGTGGGTCTAGCGGGTGGTTAAGCTCCTACAATGAGCAGTTCTTC
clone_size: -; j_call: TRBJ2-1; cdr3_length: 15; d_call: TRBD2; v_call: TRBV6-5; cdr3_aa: CASNPGSGGYNEQFF; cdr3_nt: TGTGCCAGCAACCCCGGTAGCGGGGGCTACAATGAGCAGTTCTTC
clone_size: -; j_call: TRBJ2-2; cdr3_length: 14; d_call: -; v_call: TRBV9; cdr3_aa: CASSVPVVTGELFF; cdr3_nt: TGTGCCAGCAGCGTACCAGTTGTCACCGGGGAGCTGTTTTTT
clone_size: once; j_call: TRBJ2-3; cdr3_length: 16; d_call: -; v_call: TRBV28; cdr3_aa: CASRSLLGGGTDTQYF; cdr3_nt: TGTGCCAGCAGGTCCCTCCTTGGGGGCGGCACAGATACGCAGTATTTT
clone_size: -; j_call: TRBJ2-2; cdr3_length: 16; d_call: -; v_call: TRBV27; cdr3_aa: CASSPDGGIAGGELFF; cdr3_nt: TGTGCCAGCAGTCCTGACGGAGGGATTGCCGGCGGGGAGCTGTTTTTT
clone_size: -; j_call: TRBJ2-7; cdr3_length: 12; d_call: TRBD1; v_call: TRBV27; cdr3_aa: CASRGQGYEQYF; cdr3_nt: TGTGCCAGCAGGGGACAGGGCTACGAGCAGTACTTC
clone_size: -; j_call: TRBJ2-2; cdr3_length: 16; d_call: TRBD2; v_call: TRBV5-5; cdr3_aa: CASSPRGGAYTGELFF; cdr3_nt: TGTGCCAGCAGCCCACGGGGGGGAGCGTACACCGGGGAGCTGTTTTTT